The rows below give T cell receptor beta chains drawn from one sample of a study of brain T cells in children with intractable seizures. Measured with immunoSEQ multiplex PCR; TCRdb has only the in-frame clones, and not every one. The data show about 110,000 clones, roughly 94% seen once. Sequencing was performed on peripheral blood, taken at surgery. Receptor source: a boy younger than two with hemimegalencephaly and intractable seizures. The CDR3 runs from the conserved cysteine through the conserved F or W. The D gene is left open where the match is weak. The size field is filled for only some rows; it gives once, few, many or a size class.

clone size: .
J gene: TRBJ2-1
V gene: TRBV28
D gene: TRBD2
CDR3 protein: CASSLREDYNEQFF
CDR3 DNA: TGTGCCAGCAGTTTGCGGGAGGACTACAATGAGCAGTTCTTC

clone size: .
J gene: TRBJ2-3
V gene: TRBV7-2
D gene: TRBD2
CDR3 protein: CASSAGLARLTDTQYF
CDR3 DNA: TGTGCCAGCAGCGCGGGACTAGCGAGACTTACAGATACGCAGTATTTT

clone size: once
J gene: TRBJ1-1
V gene: TRBV2
D gene: .
CDR3 protein: CASSVGPTLDAEAFF
CDR3 DNA: TGTGCCAGCAGTGTGGGACCTACCTTAGACGCTGAAGCTTTCTTT

clone size: .
J gene: TRBJ2-7
V gene: TRBV7-9
D gene: .
CDR3 protein: CASSLGTYEQYF
CDR3 DNA: TGTGCCAGCAGCTTAGGGACCTACGAGCAGTACTTC

clone size: .
J gene: TRBJ2-7
V gene: TRBV28
D gene: TRBD2
CDR3 protein: CASTGLAGASHEQYF
CDR3 DNA: TGTGCCAGCACGGGACTAGCGGGAGCTTCCCACGAGCAGTACTTC

clone size: .
J gene: TRBJ2-7
V gene: TRBV20-1
D gene: .
CDR3 protein: CSASLSSSYEQYF
CDR3 DNA: TGCAGTGCCAGTCTTTCGAGCTCCTACGAGCAGTACTTC

clone size: .
J gene: TRBJ2-1
V gene: TRBV3-1/TRBV3-2
D gene: .
CDR3 protein: CASSQDHRLYNEQFF
CDR3 DNA: TGTGCCAGCAGCCAAGACCACAGACTCTACAATGAGCAGTTCTTC

clone size: .
J gene: TRBJ2-7
V gene: TRBV6-2/TRBV6-3
D gene: .
CDR3 protein: CASSYSGGVTYEQYF
CDR3 DNA: TGTGCCAGCAGTTACTCGGGAGGAGTGACCTACGAGCAGTACTTC

clone size: .
J gene: TRBJ2-7
V gene: TRBV11-3
D gene: TRBD1
CDR3 protein: CASSLQGAYEQYF
CDR3 DNA: TGTGCCAGCAGCTTACAGGGGGCTTACGAGCAGTACTTC

clone size: .
J gene: TRBJ2-7
V gene: TRBV12-3/TRBV12-4
D gene: .
CDR3 protein: CASSWFAYEQYF
CDR3 DNA: TGTGCCAGCAGTTGGTTTGCCTACGAGCAGTACTTC

clone size: .
J gene: TRBJ2-2
V gene: TRBV7-9
D gene: .
CDR3 protein: CASSPGYPGELFF
CDR3 DNA: TGTGCCAGCAGCCCAGGGTACCCCGGGGAGCTGTTTTTT

clone size: .
J gene: TRBJ2-1
V gene: TRBV30
D gene: .
CDR3 protein: CAWSALGWGNEQFF
CDR3 DNA: TGTGCCTGGAGTGCCCTAGGGTGGGGCAATGAGCAGTTCTTC

clone size: .
J gene: TRBJ2-1
V gene: TRBV5-4
D gene: TRBD2
CDR3 protein: CASSVPPGLAALNEQFF
CDR3 DNA: TGTGCCAGCAGCGTACCACCGGGACTAGCGGCCCTAAATGAGCAGTTCTTC

clone size: .
J gene: TRBJ2-7
V gene: TRBV20-1
D gene: TRBD1
CDR3 protein: CSAHRGEQYF
CDR3 DNA: TGCAGTGCACACAGGGGGGAGCAGTACTTC

clone size: .
J gene: TRBJ2-7
V gene: TRBV7-2
D gene: TRBD2
CDR3 protein: CASSYTSGNSYEQYF
CDR3 DNA: TGTGCCAGCAGCTACACTAGCGGAAACTCCTACGAGCAGTACTTC

clone size: .
J gene: TRBJ2-4
V gene: TRBV7-3
D gene: .
CDR3 protein: CASSLSPAKNIQYF
CDR3 DNA: TGTGCCAGCAGCTTATCCCCAGCCAAAAACATTCAGTACTTC

clone size: .
J gene: TRBJ1-3
V gene: TRBV24-1
D gene: .
CDR3 protein: CATSDWGNTIYF
CDR3 DNA: TGTGCCACCAGTGATTGGGGAAACACCATATATTTT

clone size: .
J gene: TRBJ2-3
V gene: TRBV30
D gene: .
CDR3 protein: CAWSYSRVTDTQYF
CDR3 DNA: TGTGCCTGGAGTTACTCGCGGGTCACAGATACGCAGTATTTT

clone size: .
J gene: TRBJ1-3
V gene: TRBV2
D gene: .
CDR3 protein: CASGVGGSGNTIYF
CDR3 DNA: TGTGCCAGCGGCGTGGGTGGATCGGGAAACACCATATATTTT

clone size: .
J gene: TRBJ1-6
V gene: TRBV19
D gene: TRBD1
CDR3 protein: CASSIRQGLNSPLHF
CDR3 DNA: TGTGCCAGTAGTATAAGACAGGGGTTGAATTCACCCCTCCACTTT

clone size: once
J gene: TRBJ2-7
V gene: TRBV19
D gene: .
CDR3 protein: CASSIGGYYEQYF
CDR3 DNA: TGTGCCAGTAGTATAGGGGGTTACTACGAGCAGTACTTC

clone size: .
J gene: TRBJ2-1
V gene: TRBV12-3/TRBV12-4
D gene: TRBD2
CDR3 protein: CASSFASGGEQFF
CDR3 DNA: TGTGCCAGCAGTTTCGCTAGCGGAGGGGAGCAGTTCTTC

clone size: .
J gene: TRBJ2-1
V gene: TRBV29-1
D gene: .
CDR3 protein: CSVGSGTPLVEQFF
CDR3 DNA: TGCAGCGTAGGATCCGGGACTCCTTTAGTTGAGCAGTTCTTC

clone size: .
J gene: TRBJ2-2
V gene: TRBV10-3
D gene: TRBD1
CDR3 protein: CAIRAGTGDTGELFF
CDR3 DNA: TGTGCCATCAGAGCCGGGACAGGGGACACCGGGGAGCTGTTTTTT

clone size: .
J gene: TRBJ1-2
V gene: TRBV6-1
D gene: .
CDR3 protein: CASSEASGVGGYTF
CDR3 DNA: TGTGCCAGCAGTGAAGCGTCGGGGGTGGGCGGCTACACCTTC

clone size: .
J gene: TRBJ2-2
V gene: TRBV5-4
D gene: TRBD1
CDR3 protein: CASSFERGQGGPGELFF
CDR3 DNA: TGTGCCAGCAGCTTTGAAAGGGGACAGGGAGGCCCCGGGGAGCTGTTTTTT

clone size: .
J gene: TRBJ1-5
V gene: TRBV28
D gene: .
CDR3 protein: CASSYRQYNQPQHF
CDR3 DNA: TGTGCCAGCAGTTACCGACAGTACAATCAGCCCCAGCATTTT

clone size: .
J gene: TRBJ1-2
V gene: TRBV6-5
D gene: .
CDR3 protein: CASTGTSNYGYTF
CDR3 DNA: TGTGCCAGCACCGGGACGTCTAACTATGGCTACACCTTC

clone size: .
J gene: TRBJ1-2
V gene: TRBV3-1/TRBV3-2
D gene: .
CDR3 protein: CASRPRTHMGGYTF
CDR3 DNA: TGTGCCAGCAGGCCCCGCACCCACATGGGCGGCTACACCTTC

clone size: .
J gene: TRBJ2-1
V gene: TRBV10-2
D gene: .
CDR3 protein: CASQGIGASLYNEQFF
CDR3 DNA: TGCGCCAGCCAAGGAATCGGAGCGAGCCTTTACAATGAGCAGTTCTTC

clone size: .
J gene: TRBJ2-2
V gene: TRBV7-9
D gene: .
CDR3 protein: CASSSPARNTGELFF
CDR3 DNA: TGTGCCAGCAGCTCCCCAGCGCGCAACACCGGGGAGCTGTTTTTT

clone size: .
J gene: TRBJ2-7
V gene: TRBV11-1
D gene: TRBD1
CDR3 protein: CASSPSPRQGHEQYF
CDR3 DNA: TGTGCCAGCAGCCCCTCCCCCCGACAGGGCCACGAGCAGTACTTC

clone size: .
J gene: TRBJ1-6
V gene: TRBV6-5
D gene: .
CDR3 protein: CASSTTPVPNSPLHF
CDR3 DNA: TGTGCCAGCAGCACCACCCCGGTTCCAAATTCACCCCTCCACTTT

clone size: .
J gene: TRBJ2-7
V gene: TRBV28
D gene: .
CDR3 protein: CASSLTGRPYEQYF
CDR3 DNA: TGTGCCAGCAGTTTAACAGGGAGGCCCTACGAGCAGTACTTC

clone size: once
J gene: TRBJ1-4
V gene: TRBV4-1
D gene: TRBD1
CDR3 protein: CASSARQGASLNEKLFF
CDR3 DNA: TGCGCCAGCAGCGCCCGACAGGGGGCGTCTCTAAATGAAAAACTGTTTTTT

clone size: .
J gene: TRBJ1-1
V gene: TRBV5-1
D gene: .
CDR3 protein: CASSRDARMNTEAFF
CDR3 DNA: TGCGCCAGCAGCCGGGACGCCCGAATGAACACTGAAGCTTTCTTT

clone size: .
J gene: TRBJ2-2
V gene: TRBV5-4
D gene: TRBD2
CDR3 protein: CASSHLGPGGTGELFF
CDR3 DNA: TGTGCCAGCAGCCACCTGGGGCCGGGGGGCACCGGGGAGCTGTTTTTT

clone size: .
J gene: TRBJ2-3
V gene: TRBV7-9
D gene: TRBD2
CDR3 protein: CASSFLRTSLGDTQYF
CDR3 DNA: TGTGCCAGCAGCTTCCTTCGGACTAGCCTGGGGGATACGCAGTATTTT

clone size: once
J gene: TRBJ2-1
V gene: TRBV6-5
D gene: TRBD1
CDR3 protein: CASRLTGSSYNEQFF
CDR3 DNA: TGTGCCAGCAGGTTGACAGGGAGCTCCTACAATGAGCAGTTCTTC

clone size: .
J gene: TRBJ1-3
V gene: TRBV3-1/TRBV3-2
D gene: .
CDR3 protein: CASSQVFDREFAIYF
CDR3 DNA: TGTGCCAGCAGCCAAGTTTTCGACCGGGAGTTTGCCATATATTTT

clone size: once
J gene: TRBJ1-3
V gene: TRBV28
D gene: .
CDR3 protein: CASRTAGSGNTIYF
CDR3 DNA: TGTGCCAGCAGGACGGCAGGGTCCGGAAACACCATATATTTT

clone size: .
J gene: TRBJ2-7
V gene: TRBV6-2/TRBV6-3
D gene: TRBD2
CDR3 protein: CASSYAAGGVKQYF
CDR3 DNA: TGTGCCAGCAGTTACGCGGCGGGGGGTGTCAAGCAGTACTTC

clone size: .
J gene: TRBJ2-7
V gene: TRBV7-9
D gene: .
CDR3 protein: CASSPRDIPYEQYF
CDR3 DNA: TGTGCCAGCAGCCCCCGGGACATCCCCTACGAGCAGTACTTC

clone size: .
J gene: TRBJ2-7
V gene: TRBV18
D gene: TRBD2
CDR3 protein: CASSLLLAGGSSYEQYF
CDR3 DNA: TGTGCCAGCTCACTGCTTTTGGCGGGAGGAAGCTCCTACGAGCAGTACTTC

clone size: .
J gene: TRBJ1-3
V gene: TRBV5-1
D gene: .
CDR3 protein: CASSPRGGGVLSGNTIYF
CDR3 DNA: TGCGCCAGCAGCCCTAGGGGCGGAGGGGTCCTCTCTGGAAACACCATATATTTT

clone size: .
J gene: TRBJ2-1
V gene: TRBV12-3/TRBV12-4
D gene: .
CDR3 protein: CASRTVAGEQFF
CDR3 DNA: TGTGCCAGCAGGACAGTGGCTGGTGAGCAGTTCTTC

clone size: .
J gene: TRBJ2-7
V gene: TRBV19
D gene: TRBD2
CDR3 protein: CASSQAAGGRDEQYF
CDR3 DNA: TGTGCCAGTAGCCAGGCGGCGGGGGGCAGGGACGAGCAGTACTTC

clone size: .
J gene: TRBJ2-3
V gene: TRBV11-2
D gene: .
CDR3 protein: CASSLGVGGYTQYF
CDR3 DNA: TGTGCCAGCAGCTTAGGGGTAGGGGGATATACGCAGTATTTT

clone size: .
J gene: TRBJ2-5
V gene: TRBV5-6
D gene: .
CDR3 protein: CASSLVRRIETQYF
CDR3 DNA: TGTGCCAGCAGCTTGGTTCGCAGGATAGAGACCCAGTACTTC

clone size: .
J gene: TRBJ2-7
V gene: TRBV28
D gene: TRBD2
CDR3 protein: CASSLWRLAGPTTYEQYF
CDR3 DNA: TGTGCCAGCAGTTTATGGCGGTTAGCGGGACCGACAACCTACGAGCAGTACTTC

clone size: .
J gene: TRBJ2-7
V gene: TRBV27
D gene: TRBD2
CDR3 protein: CASSPGGLAGYEQYF
CDR3 DNA: TGTGCCAGCAGTCCGGGGGGACTAGCGGGATACGAGCAGTACTTC

clone size: .
J gene: TRBJ2-3
V gene: TRBV3-1/TRBV3-2
D gene: .
CDR3 protein: CASTADTDTQYF
CDR3 DNA: TGTGCCAGCACTGCAGACACAGATACGCAGTATTTT

clone size: .
J gene: TRBJ1-1
V gene: TRBV5-1
D gene: .
CDR3 protein: CASSQQGNTEAFF
CDR3 DNA: TGCGCCAGCAGCCAACAAGGAAACACTGAAGCTTTCTTT

clone size: .
J gene: TRBJ2-3
V gene: TRBV5-1
D gene: .
CDR3 protein: CASSLMTSTDTQYF
CDR3 DNA: TGCGCCAGCAGCCTTATGACTAGCACAGATACGCAGTATTTT

clone size: .
J gene: TRBJ2-1
V gene: TRBV10-3
D gene: TRBD2
CDR3 protein: CAIRTLAGDSYNEQFF
CDR3 DNA: TGTGCCATCAGGACCCTAGCGGGGGATTCCTACAATGAGCAGTTCTTC